The clone carrying this TCR beta chain was detected a few times. The antigen remains undetermined. This CDR3 is built from 16 residues. V shed 7 bases and J shed 5 bases, with 23 bases lying between them. Per the germline V gene, CDR1 is MNHEY and CDR2 is SMNVEV (reference sequence). CD4+ T cells that had been cultured provided DNA sequenced with the Oncomine TCR Beta short-read assay. MiXCR, run by TCRdb on the PCR reads, gives a single entry per CDR3 protein. The table includes 6,500 to 10,000 distinct CDR3 sequences, about 48% detected once. The treatment denotes: roughly 10-day PBMC culture with coronavirus spike peptide pools or control peptides (ViraFEST assay). The unexposed donor provided CD4+ T cells, which were taken before the COVID-19 pandemic (2011-2018). This entry belongs to a study of vaccination and CD4 T cells after COVID-19.

The receptor comes from a human donor in good health. This sequence joins TRBV27 and TRBJ1-2; D unresolved. The sample taken for sequencing was CD4+ T cells from blood, cultured in vitro. The CDR3 spells CASTSSWAAGNYGYTF. The CDR3 nucleotides read TGTGCCAGCACCTCGAGTTGGGCTGCCGGTAATTATGGCTACACCTTC.